This T cell receptor beta chain was obtained from a study of T cell clonality in common variable immunodeficiency. Details on this clone: Its antigen is not known. The CDR3 extends 3 residues past the end of the read, so its final part is completed from the germline J gene.

For at least one year, all CVID subjects received replacement immunoglobulin. The table came from immunoSEQ multiplex PCR; TCRdb's copy has only in-frame clones and leaves some out. The sample includes around 24,000 clones, none of them occurring once. Whole-study results and caveats: Fewer deletions and N-nucleotide insertions were reportedly seen in common variable immunodeficiency TCR beta sequences.

The CDR3 covers 16 residues. Germline CDR1 reads DFQATT; CDR2 reads SNEGSKA (reference sequence). Trimming removed 3 bases at V and 0 bases at J, with 15 bases between. This sequence joins TRBV20-1 and TRBJ1-3, with TRBD1 as a possible D gene (6 bases). The origin of this receptor is a human donor with common variable immunodeficiency. Source material: peripheral blood mononuclear cells. The CDR3: CSAREAGAFSGNTIYF. Partial CDR3 DNA: TGCAGTGCTAGGGAGGCGGGGGCGTTCTCTGGAAACACC.